This TCR beta chain was obtained from a study of regulatory T cells in long-lasting Graves disease. In building TCR beta libraries, iRepertoire HTBI primers were used together with Arm-PCR of CDR3 regions. TCRdb analysed the multiplex PCR reads with MiXCR anew, one entry per CDR3 protein. The table includes around 450,000 distinct CDR3 sequences, about 15% detected once. This sample's time point: newly diagnosed GD, antithyroid drugs for less than 3 months. RNA extracted from PBMCs served as the sequencing template. J gave up 2 bases and V 7 bases, and 6 bases lay outside the gene matches. Per the germline V gene, CDR1 is LNHDA and CDR2 is SQIVND (reference sequence). The CDR3 is 16 amino acids. This clonotype was counted a few times. This sample also appeared in a second study, on T cells in Graves' hyperthyroidism and ophthalmopathy. From that paper: The HTBI primer set was used in a first-round RT-PCR of the TCR CDR3. Among thyroid clonotypes expanded above 0.001, most also appeared in blood.

Sequences were derived from peripheral blood mononuclear cells (PBMCs), sampled at new diagnosis, from a patient treated with antithyroid drugs. The V call is TRBV19, the J call TRBJ2-3; TRBD2 aligns across 13 bases. This receptor was taken from a woman between 25 and 40 years old with Graves disease. CDR3 sequence reads: CASMRTSGSVTDTQYF. The CDR3 DNA sequence: TGTGCCAGTATGAGGACTAGCGGGAGTGTCACAGATACGCAGTATTTT.